Below, one T cell receptor (beta chain) is given with its context. This entry comes from a study of blood T cell repertoires in COVID-19. About the study: From T cells, B-cell-depleted T cells, or PBMCs came the material, which was cDNA or gDNA.

In the original processing: How many nucleated cells were present was estimated from reference gene primer amplification. Assay: immunoSEQ multiplex PCR; the TCRdb copy retains only in-frame clones and omits some. V and J calls and clone size are those listed in that table; D and trimming were worked out from the DNA. Here the sample spans approximately 260,000 clones, roughly 86% being singletons. CDR1 is MNHEY, CDR2 SVGAGI, per germline. This CDR3 is 15 amino acids long. V trimming: 4 bases; J trimming: 3 bases; junction bases outside the gene matches: 8. The receptor's source is a man between 18 and 29 years old with active or convalescent COVID-19. The rearrangement joins TRBV6-5 to TRBJ1-1; 7 nucleotides align to TRBD1. Sequences were obtained from peripheral blood. Here the CDR3 reads CASSFRQGWDTEAFF. The CDR3 DNA follows: TGTGCCAGCAGTTTTCGACAGGGATGGGACACTGAAGCTTTCTTT.